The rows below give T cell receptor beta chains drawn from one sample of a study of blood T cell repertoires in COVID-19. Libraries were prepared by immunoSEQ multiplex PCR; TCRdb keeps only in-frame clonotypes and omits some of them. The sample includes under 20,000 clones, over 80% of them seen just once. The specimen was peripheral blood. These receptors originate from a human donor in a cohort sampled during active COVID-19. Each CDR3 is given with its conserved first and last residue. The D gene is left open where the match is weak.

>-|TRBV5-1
CASSPYGGITEAFF
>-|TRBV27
CASSSRYNEQFF
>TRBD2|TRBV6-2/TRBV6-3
CASSRTSGGNEQFF
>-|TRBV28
CASSLVGAINQPQHF
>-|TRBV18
CAAEGTNTGELFF
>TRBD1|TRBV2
CASLTGTVAYEQYF
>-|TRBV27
CASSSYREAKNIQYF
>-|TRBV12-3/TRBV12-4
CASNIGPWPQHF
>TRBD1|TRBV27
CASSFGQGVWYGYTF
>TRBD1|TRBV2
CASCNDRGQGYTF
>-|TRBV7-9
CASRIPLWRPNQPQHF
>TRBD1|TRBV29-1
CSVEDQGGTGALFQYF
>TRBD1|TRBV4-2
CASSPGTGGGQETQYF
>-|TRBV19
CASSSPREGGARTYNEQFF
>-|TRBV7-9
CASSLISETQYF
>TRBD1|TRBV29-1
CSAVRTGAYEQYF
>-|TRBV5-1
CASSVQPSNEQFF
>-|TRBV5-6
CASSLGSREQYF
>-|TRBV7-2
CASSLGQGLYGYTF
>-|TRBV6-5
CASKTSGNTIYF